This TCR beta chain was recovered during a study of blood T cell repertoires in COVID-19. As for the study in general: Spain, Italy and the United States supplied samples that represented acute and convalescent COVID-19.

Trimming shortened V by 5 bases and J by 7 bases, and 10 bases separated the two germline ends. The germline V gene has CDR1 SGDLS and CDR2 YYNGEE. There are 13 residues in the CDR3. This clone was seen only a few times. Assay used: immunoSEQ multiplex PCR; TCRdb lists only in-frame clones, some missing. Found here are about 68,000 clones, 85% to 90% of them singletons; the top ten hold 7.5% to 9%. The sequence was obtained from a man in his fifties or sixties with active COVID-19. The V and J genes are TRBV9 and TRBJ1-6; D remains unclear. Input material: peripheral blood. In DNA, the CDR3 is TGTGCCAGCAGTGAGGGAAACAATTCACCCCTCCACTTT. Its translation: CASSEGNNSPLHF.